The clone carrying this T cell receptor beta chain was detected a few times. Its target is not known. These data are taken from a study of shared clonotypes between healthy human individuals. Overall study results and limits: Generally, naive subsets (rather than memory subsets) showed larger estimated richness.

Trimming took 0 bases from V and 8 from J; bases not matched to a gene: 6. The germline V gene has CDR1 GTSNPN and CDR2 SVGIG (reference sequence). CDR3 length: 13 residues. The deep-level immunoSEQ assay was used. TCRdb's table, derived via immunoSEQ multiplex PCR, lists solely in-frame clones and lacks some. The sample contains about 2 million clones, roughly 95% of which appear only once. Every donor, a Caucasian adult, lived in Nashville, Tennessee. Sequenced material: naive CD4+ T cells sorted from blood. The subset here: CD45RA+ positively selected. The clonotype was recovered from a man between 18 and 29 years old in good health. J is TRBJ1-2 and V is TRBV30, with 7 nucleotides matching TRBD1. CDR3 DNA sequence: TGTGCCTGGAGTGTATTCCAGGGGGTAGGCTACACCTTC. Protein sequence: CAWSVFQGVGYTF.